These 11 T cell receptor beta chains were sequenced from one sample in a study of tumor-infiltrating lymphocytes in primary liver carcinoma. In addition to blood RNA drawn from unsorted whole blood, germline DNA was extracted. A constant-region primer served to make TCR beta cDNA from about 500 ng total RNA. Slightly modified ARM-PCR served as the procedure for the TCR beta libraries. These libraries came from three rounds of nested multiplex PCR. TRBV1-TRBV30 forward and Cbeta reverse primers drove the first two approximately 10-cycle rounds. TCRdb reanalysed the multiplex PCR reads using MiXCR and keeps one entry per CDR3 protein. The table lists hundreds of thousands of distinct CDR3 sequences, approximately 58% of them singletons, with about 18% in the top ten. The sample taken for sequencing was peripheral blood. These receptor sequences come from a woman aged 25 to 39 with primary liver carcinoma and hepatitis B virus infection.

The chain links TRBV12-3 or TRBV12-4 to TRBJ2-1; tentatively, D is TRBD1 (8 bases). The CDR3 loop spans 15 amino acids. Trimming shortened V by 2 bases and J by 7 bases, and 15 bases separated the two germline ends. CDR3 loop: CASSLRTGRGNEQFF. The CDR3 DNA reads TGTGCCAGCAGTTTAAGGACAGGGCGGGGGAATGAGCAGTTCTTC.

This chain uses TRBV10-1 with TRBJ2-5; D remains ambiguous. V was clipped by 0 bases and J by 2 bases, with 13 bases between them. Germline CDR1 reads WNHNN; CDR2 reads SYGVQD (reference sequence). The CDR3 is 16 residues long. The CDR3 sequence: CASSESRLLGQETQYF. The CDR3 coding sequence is TGCGCCAGCAGTGAGTCGCGTCTCCTGGGGCAAGAGACCCAGTACTTC.

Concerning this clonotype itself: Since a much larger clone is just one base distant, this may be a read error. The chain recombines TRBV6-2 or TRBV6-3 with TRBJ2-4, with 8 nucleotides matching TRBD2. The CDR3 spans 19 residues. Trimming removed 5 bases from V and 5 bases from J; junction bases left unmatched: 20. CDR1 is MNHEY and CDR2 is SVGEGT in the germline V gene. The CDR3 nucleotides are TGTGCCAGCAGTCCCACTAGCGGCAACACACGGAACGCCGAAAACATTCAGTACTTC. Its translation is CASSPTSGNTRNAENIQYF.

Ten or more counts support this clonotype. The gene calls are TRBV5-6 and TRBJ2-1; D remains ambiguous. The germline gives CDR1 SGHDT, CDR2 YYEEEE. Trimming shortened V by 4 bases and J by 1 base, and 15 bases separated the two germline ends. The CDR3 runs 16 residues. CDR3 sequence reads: CASSLSVLPSYNEQFF. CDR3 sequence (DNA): TGTGCCAGCAGCCTGTCGGTCTTGCCATCCTACAATGAGCAGTTCTTC.

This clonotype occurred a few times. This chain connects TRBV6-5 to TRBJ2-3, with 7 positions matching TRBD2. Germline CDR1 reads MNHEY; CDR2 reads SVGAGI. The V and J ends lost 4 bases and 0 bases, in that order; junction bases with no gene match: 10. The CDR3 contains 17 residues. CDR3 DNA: TGTGCCAGCAGTTCCCGTCGGGGGGATATAAGCACAGATACGCAGTATTTT. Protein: CASSSRRGDISTDTQYF.

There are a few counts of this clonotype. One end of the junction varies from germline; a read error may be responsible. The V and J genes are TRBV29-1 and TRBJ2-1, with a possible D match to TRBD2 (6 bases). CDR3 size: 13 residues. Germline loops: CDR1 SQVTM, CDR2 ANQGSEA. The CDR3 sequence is CSVMGGSYNGQFF. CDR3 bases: TGCAGCGTTATGGGAGGTTCCTACAATGGGCAGTTCTTC.

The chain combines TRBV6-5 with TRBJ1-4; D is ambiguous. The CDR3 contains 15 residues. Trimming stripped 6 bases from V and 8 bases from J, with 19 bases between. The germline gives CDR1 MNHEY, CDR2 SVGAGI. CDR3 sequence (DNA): TGTGCCAGCAGCAACGCCGGGATTGCGAAAGAAAAACTGTTTTTT. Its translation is CASSNAGIAKEKLFF.

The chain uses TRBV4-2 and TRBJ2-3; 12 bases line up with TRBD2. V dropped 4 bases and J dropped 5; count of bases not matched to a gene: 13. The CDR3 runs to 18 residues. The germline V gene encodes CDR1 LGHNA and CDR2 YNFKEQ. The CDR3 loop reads CASSRDLTSGRHGDTQYF. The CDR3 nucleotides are TGTGCCAGCAGCCGAGACCTAACTAGCGGGAGGCATGGAGATACGCAGTATTTT.

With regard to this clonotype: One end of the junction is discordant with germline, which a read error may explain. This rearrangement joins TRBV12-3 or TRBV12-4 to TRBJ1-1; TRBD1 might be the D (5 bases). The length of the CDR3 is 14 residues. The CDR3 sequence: CANSWDGGFAEAFF. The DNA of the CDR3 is TGTGCCAACAGTTGGGACGGGGGATTCGCTGAAGCTTTCTTT.

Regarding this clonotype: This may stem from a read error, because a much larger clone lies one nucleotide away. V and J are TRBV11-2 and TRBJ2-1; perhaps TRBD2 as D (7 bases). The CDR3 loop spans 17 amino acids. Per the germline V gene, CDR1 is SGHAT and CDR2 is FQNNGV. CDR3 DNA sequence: TGTGTCAGCAGCTTCCTGGGGGGGGGGCTACGGTCCAATGAGCAGTTCTTC. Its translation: CVSSFLGGGLRSNEQFF.

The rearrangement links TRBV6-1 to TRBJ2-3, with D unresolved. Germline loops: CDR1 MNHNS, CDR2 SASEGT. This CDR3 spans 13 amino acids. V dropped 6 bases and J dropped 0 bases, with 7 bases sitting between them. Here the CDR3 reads CASRTPSTDTQYF. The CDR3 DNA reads TGTGCCAGCAGAACCCCTAGCACAGATACGCAGTATTTT.